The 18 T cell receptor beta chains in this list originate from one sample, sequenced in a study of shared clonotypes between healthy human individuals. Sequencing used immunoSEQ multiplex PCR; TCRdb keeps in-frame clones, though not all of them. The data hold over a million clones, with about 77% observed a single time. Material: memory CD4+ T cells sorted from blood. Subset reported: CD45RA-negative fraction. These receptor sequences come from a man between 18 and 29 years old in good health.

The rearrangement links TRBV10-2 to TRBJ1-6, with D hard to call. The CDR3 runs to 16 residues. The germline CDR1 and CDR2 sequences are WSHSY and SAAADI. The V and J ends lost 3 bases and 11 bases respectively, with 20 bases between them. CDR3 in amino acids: CASSELDSTDFAPLHF. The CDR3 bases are TGCGCCAGCAGTGAACTCGATAGCACCGATTTTGCACCCCTCCACTTT.

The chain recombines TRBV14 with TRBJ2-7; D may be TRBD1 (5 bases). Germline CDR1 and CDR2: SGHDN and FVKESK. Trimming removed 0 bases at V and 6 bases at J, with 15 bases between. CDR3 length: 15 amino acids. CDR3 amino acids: CASSQDSGREREQYF. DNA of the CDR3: TGTGCCAGCAGCCAAGATTCAGGCAGGGAACGCGAGCAGTACTTC.

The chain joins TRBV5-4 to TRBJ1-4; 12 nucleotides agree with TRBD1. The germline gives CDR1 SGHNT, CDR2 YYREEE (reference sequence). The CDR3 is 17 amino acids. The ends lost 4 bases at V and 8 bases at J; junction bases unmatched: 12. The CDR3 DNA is TGTGCCAGCAGCAAGGCCGGGACAGGGGGCGAGAGAGAAAAACTGTTTTTT. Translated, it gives CASSKAGTGGEREKLFF.

In nucleotides, the CDR3 is TGTGCCAGCAGCTTACCCGCCTTACTAGCGGGGTGGAGCTCCTACAATGAGCAGTTCTTC. This gives the protein CASSLPALLAGWSSYNEQFF. The J gene is TRBJ2-1, the V gene TRBV7-6; 10 nucleotides line up with TRBD2. The CDR3 has 20 amino acids. CDR1 and CDR2 (germline): SGHVS, FNYEAQ. V shed 2 bases and J 0 bases; nucleotides not matched to a gene: 13.

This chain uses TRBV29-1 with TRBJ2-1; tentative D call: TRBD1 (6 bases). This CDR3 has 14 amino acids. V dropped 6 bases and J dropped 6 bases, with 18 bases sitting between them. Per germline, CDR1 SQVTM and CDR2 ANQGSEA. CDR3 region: CSVGHLSRGNEQFF. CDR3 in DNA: TGCAGCGTGGGACATCTCTCCCGGGGCAATGAGCAGTTCTTC.

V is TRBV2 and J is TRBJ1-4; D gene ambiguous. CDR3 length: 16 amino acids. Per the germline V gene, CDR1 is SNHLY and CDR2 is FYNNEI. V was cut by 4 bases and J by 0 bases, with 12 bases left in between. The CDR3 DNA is TGTGCCAGCAGTGTAGGGCATATTGCAACTAATGAAAAACTGTTTTTT. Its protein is CASSVGHIATNEKLFF. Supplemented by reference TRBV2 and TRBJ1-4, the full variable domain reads EPEVTQTPSHQVTQMGQEVILRCVPISNHLYFYWYRQILGQKVEFLVSFYNNEISEKSEIFDDQFSVERPDGSNFTLKIRSTKLEDSAMYFCASSVGHIATNEKLFFGSGTQLSVL.

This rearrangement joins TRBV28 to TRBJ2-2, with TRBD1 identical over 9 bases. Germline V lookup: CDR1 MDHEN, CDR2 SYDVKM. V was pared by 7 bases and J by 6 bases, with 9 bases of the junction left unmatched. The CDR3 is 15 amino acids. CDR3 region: CASINPGQGPGELFF. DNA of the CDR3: TGTGCCAGCATTAATCCGGGACAGGGCCCCGGGGAGCTGTTTTTT.

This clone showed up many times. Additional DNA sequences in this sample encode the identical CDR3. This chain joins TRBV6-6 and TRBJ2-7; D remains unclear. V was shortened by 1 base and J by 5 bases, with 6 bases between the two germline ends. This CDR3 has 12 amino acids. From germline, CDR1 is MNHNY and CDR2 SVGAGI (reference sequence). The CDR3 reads CASSYLADEQYF. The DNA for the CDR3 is TGTGCCAGCAGTTACTTGGCGGACGAGCAGTACTTC.

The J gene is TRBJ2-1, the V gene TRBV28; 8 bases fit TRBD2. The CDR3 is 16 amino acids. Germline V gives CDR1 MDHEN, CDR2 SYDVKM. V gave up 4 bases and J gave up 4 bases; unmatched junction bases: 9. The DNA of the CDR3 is TGTGCCAGCAGTTCTCCTTCGGGGGGGGTTTACAATGAGCAGTTCTTC. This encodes CASSSPSGGVYNEQFF.

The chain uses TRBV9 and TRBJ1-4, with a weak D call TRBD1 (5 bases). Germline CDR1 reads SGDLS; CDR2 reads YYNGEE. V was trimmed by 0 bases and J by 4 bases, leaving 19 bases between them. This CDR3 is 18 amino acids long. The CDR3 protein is CASSVGLEVTEINEKLFF. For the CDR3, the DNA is TGTGCCAGCAGCGTAGGGTTAGAGGTGACAGAAATTAATGAAAAACTGTTTTTT.

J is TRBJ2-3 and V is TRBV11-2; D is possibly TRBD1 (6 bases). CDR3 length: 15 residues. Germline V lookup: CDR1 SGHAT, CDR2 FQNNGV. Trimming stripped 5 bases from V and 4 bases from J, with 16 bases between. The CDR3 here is CASSPTGILADTQYF. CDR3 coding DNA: TGTGCCAGCAGCCCCACAGGGATACTAGCAGATACGCAGTATTTT.

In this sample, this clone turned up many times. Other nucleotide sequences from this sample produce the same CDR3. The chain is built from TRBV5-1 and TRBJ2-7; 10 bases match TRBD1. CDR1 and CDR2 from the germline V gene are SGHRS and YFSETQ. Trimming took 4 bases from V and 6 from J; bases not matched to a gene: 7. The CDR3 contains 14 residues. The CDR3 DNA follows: TGCGCCAGCAGCCTTGACAGGGGGCGCCTCGAGCAGTACTTC. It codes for CASSLDRGRLEQYF. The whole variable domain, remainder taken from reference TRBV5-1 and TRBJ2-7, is KAGVTQTPRYLIKTRGQQVTLSCSPISGHRSVSWYQQTPGQGLQFLFEYFSETQRNKGNFPGRFSGRQFSNSRSEMNVSTLELGDSALYLCASSLDRGRLEQYFGPGTRLTVT.

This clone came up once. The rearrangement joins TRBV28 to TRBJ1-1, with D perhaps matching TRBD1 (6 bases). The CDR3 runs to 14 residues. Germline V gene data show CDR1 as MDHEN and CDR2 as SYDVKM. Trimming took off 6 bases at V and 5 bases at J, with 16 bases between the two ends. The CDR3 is CASRVQGAGTEAFF. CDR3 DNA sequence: TGTGCCAGCAGAGTACAGGGAGCGGGGACTGAAGCTTTCTTT.

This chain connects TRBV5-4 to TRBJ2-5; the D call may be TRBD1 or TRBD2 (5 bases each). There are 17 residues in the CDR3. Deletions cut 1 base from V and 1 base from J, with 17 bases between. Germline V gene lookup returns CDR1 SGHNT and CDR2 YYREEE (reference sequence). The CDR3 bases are TGTGCCAGCAGCTTGACGGGGCAGGGAGAGAGCCAAGAGACCCAGTACTTC. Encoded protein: CASSLTGQGESQETQYF.

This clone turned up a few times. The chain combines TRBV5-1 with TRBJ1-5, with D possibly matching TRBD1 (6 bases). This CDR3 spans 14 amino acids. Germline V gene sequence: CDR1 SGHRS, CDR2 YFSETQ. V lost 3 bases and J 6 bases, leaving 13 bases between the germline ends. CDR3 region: CASSSTGQGQPQHF. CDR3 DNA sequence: TGCGCCAGCAGCTCCACAGGGCAGGGTCAGCCCCAGCATTTT.

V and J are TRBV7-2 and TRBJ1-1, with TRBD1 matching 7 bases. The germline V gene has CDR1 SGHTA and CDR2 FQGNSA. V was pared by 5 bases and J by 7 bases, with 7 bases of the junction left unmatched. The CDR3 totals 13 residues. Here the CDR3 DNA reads TGTGCCAGCAGCCTAGGGGGCGGGATTGAAGCTTTCTTT. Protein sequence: CASSLGGGIEAFF.

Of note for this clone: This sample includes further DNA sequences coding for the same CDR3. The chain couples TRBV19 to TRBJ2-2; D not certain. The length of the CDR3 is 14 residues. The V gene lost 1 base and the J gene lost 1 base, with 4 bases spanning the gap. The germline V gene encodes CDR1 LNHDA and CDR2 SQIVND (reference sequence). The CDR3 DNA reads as TGTGCCAGTAGTATAGGAGGGAACACCGGGGAGCTGTTTTTT. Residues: CASSIGGNTGELFF.

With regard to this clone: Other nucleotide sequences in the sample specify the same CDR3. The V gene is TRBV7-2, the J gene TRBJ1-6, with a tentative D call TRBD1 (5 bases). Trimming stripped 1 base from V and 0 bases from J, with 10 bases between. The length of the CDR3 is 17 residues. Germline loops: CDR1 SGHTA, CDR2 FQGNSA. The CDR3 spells CASSLGSGSSYNSPLHF. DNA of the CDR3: TGTGCCAGCAGCTTAGGTTCAGGGAGCTCCTATAATTCACCCCTCCACTTT.